This TCR beta chain was profiled in a study of T cells in Graves' hyperthyroidism and ophthalmopathy (dated by TCRdb to about 2019). About the study as a whole: Peripheral blood was collected at initial diagnosis, before any treatment. A discovery cohort of fewer than 110 patients, approximately 45 with Graves' ophthalmopathy and about 58 with stable Graves' hyperthyroidism, was used to find distinguishing TCR V-J signatures. Whether ophthalmopathy could be predicted prospectively was tested in an independent validation cohort made up of 18 to 20 hyperthyroidism patients plus 17 patients who later progressed to ophthalmopathy. The 85 to 100 discovery patients were randomly split 7:3 into training and test sets. In about 6 Graves' hyperthyroidism patients, the study also compared T-cell repertoires from thyroid tissue with T-cell repertoires from blood. After sampling, hyperthyroidism patients received methimazole starting at 30 mg daily, and ophthalmopathy patients received high-dose intravenous methylprednisolone. TCR Vbeta CDR3 sequencing of 120 to 150 peripheral blood samples (43 ophthalmopathy, 75 to 85 hyperthyroidism and approximately 17 progressor patients) is reported in the paper.

V ends up 4 bases short and J 4 bases short, with an unmatched junction base count of 11. Measured from the cysteine to the phenylalanine, the CDR3 is 15 residues long. Only CDR3 DNA is held: 45 bases, read in frame from base 1. The germline V gene gives CDR1 as SGHRS and CDR2 as YFSETQ. This clonotype was counted ten times or more. What this receptor recognizes is not known. No much larger clone exists at a distance of one base, and base qualities are not known. A patient counted as having stable Graves' hyperthyroidism if no progression to ophthalmopathy occurred over 18 months of follow-up. The hyperthyroidism patients were between 18 and 65 years old and newly diagnosed, with a disease duration of less than 2 months. Patients with uncontrolled infections, other autoimmune diseases, pregnancy or lactation were excluded. Clinical symptoms, serum thyroxine and TRAb, thyroid ultrasound, and orbital computed tomography formed the basis for the diagnoses. PBMCs were isolated from 10 ml of fresh peripheral blood by Ficoll-Paque density gradient centrifugation. Trizol reagent was used to extract total RNA, and RNA quality was then checked on an Agilent 2100 Bioanalyzer.

On the study overall, not on this receptor specifically: Most expanded thyroid clonotypes (frequency above 0.001) were also detected in blood, suggesting blood repertoires may reflect thyroid immune responses. A 13 V-J signature model separated ophthalmopathy from stable hyperthyroidism, with 87.88% sensitivity and roughly 81% specificity in cross-validation and 80%/75% in testing. No statistical method was used to set the sample size in advance, and investigators knew the group allocation. In validation, the model predicted progression to ophthalmopathy a median of 6.5 months before onset, with about 67% sensitivity and about 75% specificity.

TCR beta CDR3 regions were amplified from RNA transcripts. The first round of RT-PCR for the TCR CDR3 was performed with the HTBI primer set and the Qiagen OneStep RT-PCR kit. Libraries were constructed in a second round of multiplex PCR, after which size selection and purification were performed. Sequencing of the libraries was done on an Illumina HiSeq2000 using paired-end 100 bp reads. As for how the authors treated the data: SOAPnuke was used to process the raw data, removing reads that contained adapters or uncalled bases, had a mean Phred below 15, or lacked an exact match to the constant primer or identifier. COPE v1.2.5 was used to merge high-quality paired reads, and clonotypes were defined as unique nucleotide sequences. MiTCR v1.1 was used to align the clonotypes against IMGT TRBV, TRBD and TRBJ reference segments. The analysis included only V-J combinations with a frequency above 0.0001, which together covered around 99% of the repertoires. A TCS score was defined as the ratio of F50 (clonal expansion) to E x V (chaos), with BLOSUM62-based TCRdist applied between CDR3 peptides within each V-J. Welch's t-statistics and random forest reduced 450 to 600 V-J features to 13, which were used in a naive Bayes classifier (R e1071). TCRdb took the public reads, trimmed them with fastp at Q25, ran MiXCR for clone calling and kept in-frame beta chains. Records with the same CDR3 protein are collapsed into one entry carrying the most frequent genes and DNA. The V and J calls and clone size come from TCRdb's table, not from the authors' own analysis. Counted in this sample were around 450,000 distinct CDR3 sequences; around 15% of them appeared once. The top ten hold 5% to 6% of the sample.

The chain is assembled from TRBV5-1 and TRBJ2-7, and TRBD1 matches 7 of the central bases. The sample taken for sequencing was blood. This receptor was obtained from a woman aged 18 to 35 with Graves' hyperthyroidism. The nucleotides are TGCGCCAGCAGCCCCCGGAGAGGGGGCGGGTACGAGCAGTACTTC. This codes for CASSPRRGGGYEQYF.